A selection of T cell receptor beta chains follows, all from one sample in a study of blood T cell repertoires in COVID-19. The repertoire was sequenced with immunoSEQ multiplex PCR; TCRdb's copy has only in-frame clones and lacks some. Seen here are about 390,000 clones, more than 70% observed once, and the top ten hold about 2%. What was sequenced was peripheral blood. The receptors here all came from a woman in her sixties or seventies with COVID-19, enrolled during active disease. CDR3s leave out the opening cysteine and the closing phenylalanine or tryptophan. Fields, in order: D gene, J gene, V gene, CDR3 protein. D genes are given only for firm matches.

TRBD1 | TRBJ1-3 | TRBV9 | ASSVATGVGNTIY
- | TRBJ1-1 | TRBV29-1 | SVTRGPIEAF
TRBD1 | TRBJ2-7 | TRBV13 | ASSLELRDRGVTYEQY
TRBD1 | TRBJ1-5 | TRBV6-5 | ASKRDREGPQH
- | TRBJ2-5 | TRBV29-1 | SVLDSSSVD
TRBD2 | TRBJ2-3 | TRBV19 | ASSIGAGGPDTQY
TRBD1 | TRBJ1-1 | TRBV29-1 | SARQGTEAF
TRBD1 | TRBJ1-1 | TRBV19 | ARGNRGPWAEAF
TRBD1 | TRBJ2-7 | TRBV5-1 | ASSQDRGFRSYEQY
- | TRBJ2-7 | TRBV5-1 | ASAQGNYYGEQY
- | TRBJ2-7 | TRBV4-1 | ASSHRDTYEQY
- | TRBJ1-4 | TRBV24-1 | ATSDCTGIRGEKLF
- | TRBJ2-7 | TRBV4-1 | ASSHQGGGSYEQY
- | TRBJ2-5 | TRBV7-2 | ASSLGGAGLGETQY